What follows are 8 T cell receptor beta chains derived from one specimen sequenced in a study of early T cells in non-severe SARS-CoV-2 infection. MiXCR, run by TCRdb on the 5' RACE reads, gives a single entry per CDR3 protein. This table holds about 22,000 distinct CDR3 sequences, roughly 4% found once. Sequences were obtained from whole blood. The receptors were sampled from an adult who was a healthcare worker with PCR-confirmed SARS-CoV-2 infection or an uninfected control (not recorded which).

This clonotype was observed at least ten times. The chain carries TRBV7-9 and TRBJ1-1, with D unresolved. Germline CDR1 is SEHNR and CDR2 is FQNEAQ (reference sequence). The V and J ends lost 2 bases and 1 base respectively, with 5 bases between them. CDR3 length: 13 amino acids. Here the CDR3 DNA reads TGTGCCAGCAGCTTACTCCAGAACACTGAAGCTTTCTTT. Its protein product is CASSLLQNTEAFF.

This clonotype qualifies as medium-sized. The chain links TRBV12-3 or TRBV12-4 to TRBJ2-7; D uncertain. The CDR3 spans 12 residues. Trimming took 3 bases from V and 0 from J, leaving 3 bases between them. The CDR3 here is CASSFDSYEQYF. CDR3 DNA: TGTGCCAGCAGTTTCGACTCCTACGAGCAGTACTTC.

This clonotype is medium-sized. The genes are TRBV4-3 and TRBJ1-4; 8 bases match TRBD1. This CDR3 contains 20 residues. Trimming cost V 1 base and J 0 bases; bases outside gene matches: 13. Germline CDR1 and CDR2: LGHNA and YSLEER. CDR3 coding DNA: TGCGCCAGCAGCCAAGGCTTTAAGGACAGGGCATTAGCAACTAATGAAAAACTGTTTTTT. Its translation is CASSQGFKDRALATNEKLFF.

This clonotype was recorded at least ten times. The rearrangement links TRBV6-8 to TRBJ2-7, with unresolved D. V was trimmed by 5 bases and J by 2 bases, leaving 22 bases between them. CDR1 is MNHGY, CDR2 SAAAGT, per germline. CDR3 size: 17 residues. The CDR3 region is CASSTSTGPVGPYEQYF. In DNA, the CDR3 is TGTGCCAGCAGTACCTCTACGGGCCCCGTAGGCCCCTACGAGCAGTACTTC.

In its sample, this clonotype was seen many times. Sequence at one end of the junction differs from germline and may be a read error. The J gene is TRBJ1-3, the V gene TRBV6-6, with a tentative D call TRBD1 (6 bases). Germline lookup yields CDR1 MNHNY and CDR2 SVGAGI (reference sequence). CDR3 length: 14 amino acids. CDR3 in DNA: TGTGCCACAGGACAGATGAAGTCTGAAAACACCATATATTTT. Amino acid sequence: CATGQMKSENTIYF.

This clonotype was seen a handful of times. The junction does not match germline at one end; this may be a read error. The chain is built from TRBV7-6 and TRBJ1-1; maybe TRBD1 (5 bases). This CDR3 is built from 13 residues. Germline loops: CDR1 SGHVS, CDR2 FNYEAQ. CDR3 coding DNA: TGTGCCAACAGCTTAGGTAGGGGCACTGAAGCTTTCTTT. Encoded protein: CANSLGRGTEAFF.

This clonotype is medium-sized (0.01 to 0.1%) by share. The rearrangement joins TRBV6-1 to TRBJ1-5, with D possibly being TRBD1 (5 bases). This CDR3 has 15 residues. V shed 2 bases and J shed 3 bases, with 11 bases lying between them. Germline-derived CDR1 and CDR2 are MNHNS and SASEGT. The CDR3 DNA sequence: TGTGCCAGCAGTGAACCGGTGGGGCTCAATCAGCCCCAGCATTTT. Residues: CASSEPVGLNQPQHF.

By frequency in the sample, this clonotype is medium-sized. The V call is TRBV30, the J call TRBJ1-1, with D perhaps matching TRBD1 (6 bases). V lost 0 bases, J lost 5 bases, and 22 bases lay in between. In germline, CDR1 is GTSNPN, CDR2 SVGIG (reference sequence). The CDR3 covers 17 residues. The DNA of the CDR3 is TGTGCCTGGAGTGTAGAGTTAGTCCAGGGGAGAGAGACTGAAGCTTTCTTT. Translation: CAWSVELVQGRETEAFF.